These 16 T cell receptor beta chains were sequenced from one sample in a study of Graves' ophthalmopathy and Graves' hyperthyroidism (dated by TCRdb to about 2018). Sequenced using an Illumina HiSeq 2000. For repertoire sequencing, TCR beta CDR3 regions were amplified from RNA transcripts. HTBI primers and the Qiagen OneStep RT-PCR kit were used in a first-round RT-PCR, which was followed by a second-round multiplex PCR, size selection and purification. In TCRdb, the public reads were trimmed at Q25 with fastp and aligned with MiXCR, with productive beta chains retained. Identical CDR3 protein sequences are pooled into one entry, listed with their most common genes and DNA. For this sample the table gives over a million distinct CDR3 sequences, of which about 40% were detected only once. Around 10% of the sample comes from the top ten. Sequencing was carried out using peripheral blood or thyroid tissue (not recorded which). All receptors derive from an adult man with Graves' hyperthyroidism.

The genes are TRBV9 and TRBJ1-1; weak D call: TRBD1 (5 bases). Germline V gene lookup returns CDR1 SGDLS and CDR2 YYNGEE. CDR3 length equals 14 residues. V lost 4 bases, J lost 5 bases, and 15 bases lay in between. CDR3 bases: TGTGCCAGCAGCCCCCGGGCCGAGGGGACTGAAGCTTTCTTT. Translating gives CASSPRAEGTEAFF. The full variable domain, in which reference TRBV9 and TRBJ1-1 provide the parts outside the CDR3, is DSGVTQTPKHLITATGQRVTLRCSPRSGDLSVYWYQQSLDQGLQFLIQYYNGEERAKGNILERFSAQQFPDLHSELNLSSLELGDSALYFCASSPRAEGTEAFFGQGTRLTVV.

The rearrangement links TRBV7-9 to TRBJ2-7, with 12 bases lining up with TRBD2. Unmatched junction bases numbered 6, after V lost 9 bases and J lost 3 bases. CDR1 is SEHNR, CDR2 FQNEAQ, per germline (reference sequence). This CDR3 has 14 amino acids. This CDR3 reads CARTSGSGLYEQYF. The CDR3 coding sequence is TGTGCCAGGACTAGCGGGAGCGGGCTCTACGAGCAGTACTTC. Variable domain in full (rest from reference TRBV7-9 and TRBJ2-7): DTGVSQNPRHKITKRGQNVTFRCDPISEHNRLYWYRQTLGQGPEFLTYFQNEAQLEKSRLLSDRFSAERPKGSFSTLEIQRTEQGDSAMYLCARTSGSGLYEQYFGPGTRLTVT.

DNA of the CDR3: TGTGCCACCAGCAGTTACATTGGGACAGGGGGCATCTACGAGCAGTACTTC. This sequence encodes CATSSYIGTGGIYEQYF. V and J are TRBV15 and TRBJ2-7, with TRBD1 identical over 12 bases. Germline V gene sequence: CDR1 LNHNV, CDR2 YYDKDF (reference sequence). The length of the CDR3 is 17 residues. V lost 3 bases to trimming and J lost 3 bases; unmatched junction nucleotides: 9.

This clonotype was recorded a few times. The CDR3 DNA follows: TGTGCCAGCAGCCAAATGCAGGGGCATGGCTACACCTTC. Protein sequence: CASSQMQGHGYTF. This chain joins TRBV14 and TRBJ1-2; TRBD1 might be the D (6 bases). The CDR3 is 13 residues long. V lost 2 bases and J 6 bases, leaving 10 bases between the germline ends. Germline V gene lookup returns CDR1 SGHDN and CDR2 FVKESK.

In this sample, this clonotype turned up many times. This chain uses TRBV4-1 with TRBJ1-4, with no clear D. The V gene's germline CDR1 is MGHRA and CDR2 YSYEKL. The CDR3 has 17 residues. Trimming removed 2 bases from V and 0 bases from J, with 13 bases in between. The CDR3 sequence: CASSQLDLISTNEKLFF. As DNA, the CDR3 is TGCGCCAGCAGCCAATTGGATTTGATTTCAACTAATGAAAAACTGTTTTTT.

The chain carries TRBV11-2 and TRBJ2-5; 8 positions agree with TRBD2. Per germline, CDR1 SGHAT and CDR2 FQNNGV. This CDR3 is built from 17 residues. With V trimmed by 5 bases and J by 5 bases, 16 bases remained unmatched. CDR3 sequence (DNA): TGTGCCAGCAGCCAACCCAAAGCCGGGACGGGGGGGGAGACCCAGTACTTC. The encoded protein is CASSQPKAGTGGETQYF.

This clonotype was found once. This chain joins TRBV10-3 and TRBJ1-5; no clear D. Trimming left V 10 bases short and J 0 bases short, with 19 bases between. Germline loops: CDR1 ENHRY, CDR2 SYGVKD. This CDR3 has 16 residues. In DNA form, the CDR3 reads TGTGCCAGCACCCCCCCGGACTTCTATAGCAATCAGCCCCAGCATTTT. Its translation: CASTPPDFYSNQPQHF.

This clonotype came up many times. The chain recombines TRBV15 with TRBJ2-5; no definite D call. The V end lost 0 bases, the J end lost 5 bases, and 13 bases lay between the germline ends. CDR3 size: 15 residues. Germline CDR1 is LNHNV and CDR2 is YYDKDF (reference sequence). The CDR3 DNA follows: TGTGCCACCAGCAGAGATTTTCAGAACGGTGAGACCCAGTACTTC. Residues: CATSRDFQNGETQYF.

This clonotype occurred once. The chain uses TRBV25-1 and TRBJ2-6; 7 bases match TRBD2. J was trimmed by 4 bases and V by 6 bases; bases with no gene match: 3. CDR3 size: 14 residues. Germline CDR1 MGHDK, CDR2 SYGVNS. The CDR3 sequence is CASRELAGANVLTF. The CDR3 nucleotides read TGTGCCAGCAGGGAACTAGCGGGGGCCAACGTCCTGACTTTC. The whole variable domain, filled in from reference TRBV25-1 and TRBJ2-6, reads EADIYQTPRYLVIGTGKKITLECSQTMGHDKMYWYQQDPGMELHLIHYSYGVNSTEKGDLSSESTVSRIRTEHFPLTLESARPSHTSQYLCASRELAGANVLTFGAGSRLTVL.

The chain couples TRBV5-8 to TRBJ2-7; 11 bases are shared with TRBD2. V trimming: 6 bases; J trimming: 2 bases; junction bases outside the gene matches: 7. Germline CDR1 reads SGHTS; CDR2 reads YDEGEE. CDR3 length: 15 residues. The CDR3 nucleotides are TGTGCCAGCACCTCCGGGACTAGCGGTGCCTACGAGCAGTACTTC. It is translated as CASTSGTSGAYEQYF.

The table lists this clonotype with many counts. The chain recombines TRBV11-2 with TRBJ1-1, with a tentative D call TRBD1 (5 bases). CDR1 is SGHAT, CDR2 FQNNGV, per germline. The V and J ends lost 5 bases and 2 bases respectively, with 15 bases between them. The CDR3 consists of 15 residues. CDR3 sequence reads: CASSLQGLGNTEAFF. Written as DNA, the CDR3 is TGTGCCAGCAGCCTCCAGGGTCTAGGTAACACTGAAGCTTTCTTT.

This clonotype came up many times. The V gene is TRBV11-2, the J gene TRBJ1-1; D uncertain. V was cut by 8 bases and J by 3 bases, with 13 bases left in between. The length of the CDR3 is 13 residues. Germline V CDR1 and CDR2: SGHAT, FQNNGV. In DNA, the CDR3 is TGTGCCAGCTCCCAGGTGGGATACACTGAAGCTTTCTTT. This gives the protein CASSQVGYTEAFF.

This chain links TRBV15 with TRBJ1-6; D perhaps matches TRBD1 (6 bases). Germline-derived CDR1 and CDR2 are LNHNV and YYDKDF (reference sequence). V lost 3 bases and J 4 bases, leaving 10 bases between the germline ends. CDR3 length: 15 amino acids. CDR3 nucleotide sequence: TGTGCCACCAGCAGTACAGGGTTTTATAATTCACCCCTCCACTTT. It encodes CATSSTGFYNSPLHF.

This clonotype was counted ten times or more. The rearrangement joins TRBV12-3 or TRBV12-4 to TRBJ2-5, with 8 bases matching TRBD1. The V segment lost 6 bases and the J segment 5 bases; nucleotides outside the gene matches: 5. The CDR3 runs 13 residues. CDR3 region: CASRLQGVETQYF. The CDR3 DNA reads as TGTGCCAGCAGACTACAGGGGGTTGAGACCCAGTACTTC.

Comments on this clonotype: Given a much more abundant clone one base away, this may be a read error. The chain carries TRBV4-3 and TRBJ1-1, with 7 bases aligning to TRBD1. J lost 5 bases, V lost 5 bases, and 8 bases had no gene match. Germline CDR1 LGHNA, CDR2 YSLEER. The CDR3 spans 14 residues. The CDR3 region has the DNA TGCGCCAGCAGCAAAAGTACAGGGGAGACTGAAGCTTTCTTT. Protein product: CASSKSTGETEAFF.

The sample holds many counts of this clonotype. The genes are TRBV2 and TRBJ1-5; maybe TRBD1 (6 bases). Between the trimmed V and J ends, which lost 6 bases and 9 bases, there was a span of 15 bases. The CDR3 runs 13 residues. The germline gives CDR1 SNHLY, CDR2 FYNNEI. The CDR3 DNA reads TGTGCCAGCAGAGAGGACAGTTATGGGCCCCAGCATTTT. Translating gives CASREDSYGPQHF.